This TCR beta chain was identified in a study of blood T cells in healthy people across ages. After removal of 2 bases from V and 7 bases from J, the junction contained 14 bases not matched to a gene. CDR1 and CDR2 (germline): SGHAT, FQDESV (reference sequence). The CDR3 has 19 residues. For the second PCR, which ran for roughly 6 to 12 cycles, a sample-barcoded 5' primer and a J-beta primer mix were used. One entry per CDR3 protein results from TCRdb running MiXCR on the 5' RACE reads. The table has 2 million or so distinct CDR3 sequences, less than 50% seen once. Study observations and caveats: PBMCs were not sorted, which prevented a conclusive comparison of naive versus antigen-experienced cells.

The draw of peripheral blood yielded ten milliliters from each donor. As regards this clonotype: Its antigen is still unknown.

The sequence derives from a woman aged 40-49 years in good health. The source material was blood. J is TRBJ2-1 and V is TRBV11-1, with 13 bases fitting TRBD2. The CDR3 protein is CASSLRQRTSGGGRNEQFF. CDR3 coding DNA: TGTGCCAGCAGCTTACGTCAAAGGACTAGCGGGGGCGGCCGTAATGAGCAGTTCTTC.